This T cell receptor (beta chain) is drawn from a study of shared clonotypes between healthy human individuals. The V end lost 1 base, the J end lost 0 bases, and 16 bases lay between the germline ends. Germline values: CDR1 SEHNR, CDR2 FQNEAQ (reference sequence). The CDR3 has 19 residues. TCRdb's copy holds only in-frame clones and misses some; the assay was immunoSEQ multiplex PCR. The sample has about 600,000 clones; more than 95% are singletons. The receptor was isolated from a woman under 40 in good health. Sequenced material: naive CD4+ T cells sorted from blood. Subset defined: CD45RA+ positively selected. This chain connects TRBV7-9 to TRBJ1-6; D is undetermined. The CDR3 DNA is TGTGCCAGCAGCTTAGGTTCGGCCCATCGTAGCTCCTATAATTCACCCCTCCACTTT. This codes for CASSLGSAHRSSYNSPLHF.